This T cell receptor beta chain was captured in a study of cytomegalovirus exposure and HLA in healthy donors. Study outcomes and limitations: Sequencing likely produced, as an artifact, a cluster of highly shared sequence variants. The study flagged roughly 150 TCR beta chains as cytomegalovirus-associated. An assumption of roughly uniform sequencing depth across donors underlay the presence/absence analyses. Follow-up analysis later connected one missense variant in DCLRE1C with trimming of TCR beta V- and J-genes.

Turning to this clone: Its antigen is unknown.

The PCR contained 60 Vbeta and 13 Jbeta primers. Sequencing was performed with immunoSEQ multiplex PCR; in TCRdb, only in-frame clones are kept and a portion is missing. There are around 200,000 clones in the sample; approximately 86% occur only once, and approximately 0.31% lies in the top ten. The sequencing input was PBMCs. The sequence was collected from a woman in her thirties in good health and CMV-seronegative.

CDR3 DNA sequence: TGTGCCAGCACGCGGGACAGGGGGACTGAAGCTTTCTTT. This codes for CASTRDRGTEAFF. The chain couples TRBV6-1 to TRBJ1-1; 11 nucleotides agree with TRBD1. The V and J ends lost 7 bases and 5 bases, in that order; junction bases with no gene match: 3. The V gene's germline CDR1 is MNHNS and CDR2 SASEGT. CDR3 size: 13 residues.